Listed below are T cell receptor beta chains from one sample, sequenced in a study of T-cell reconstitution after alpha-beta-depleted transplantation in children. TCRdb re-derived calls from the PCR reads in MiXCR, one entry per CDR3 protein. This sample has hundreds of thousands of distinct CDR3 sequences, with around 13% found just once. The specimen comprised PBMCs, mostly from graft donor cells, sampled 360 days after TCRalphabeta/CD19-depleted stem cell transplant. All receptors come from a male patient under 18 who had a stem cell transplant for acute myeloid leukemia, so the T cells may come from the graft donor. Each CDR3 is given with its conserved first and last residue. The D gene is left open where the match is weak. Clone size is shown for a subset of rows, as once, few, many or a class of expanded clone.

v_gene	d_gene	abundance	j_gene	CDR3nt	CDR3aa
TRBV5-6	.	many	TRBJ2-3	TGTGCCAGCAGCTTGTGGAGAACAGATACGCAGTATTTT	CASSLWRTDTQYF
TRBV12-3/TRBV12-4	.	many	TRBJ2-7	TGTGCCAGCACCCTGGACGGGCGTCGGGACCACGAGCAGTACTTC	CASTLDGRRDHEQYF
TRBV29-1	.	.	TRBJ2-7	TGCAGCGTTGGGTCAGGGACCGGCGAGCAGTACTTC	CSVGSGTGEQYF
TRBV10-3	.	many	TRBJ2-1	TGTGCCATCAGTGAGTCTGGCGGATTGCAGTTCTTC	CAISESGGLQFF
TRBV7-9	.	few	TRBJ1-2	TGTGCCAGCAGCTTACCTGGGGCTCTTGGGGGCTACACCTTC	CASSLPGALGGYTF
TRBV28	.	.	TRBJ2-7	TGTGCCAGCAGAACCAGAGTAAGCTCCTACGAGCAGTACTTC	CASRTRVSSYEQYF
TRBV11-2	TRBD2	.	TRBJ2-3	TGTGCCAGCAGCTCCCTCCCTCCTGGCGGGAGGGCCGGTGATACGCAGTATTTT	CASSSLPPGGRAGDTQYF
TRBV27	.	.	TRBJ2-2	TGTGCCAGCAGTTTATTGGGGGAGGTTACACCGAACGGGGAGCTGTTTTTT	CASSLLGEVTPNGELFF
TRBV10-2	.	.	TRBJ2-3	TGCGCCAGCACCGGGCAGGCTAGTCCGAACACAGATACGCAGTATTTT	CASTGQASPNTDTQYF
TRBV6-2/TRBV6-3	TRBD1	.	TRBJ2-5	TGTGCCAGCAGTTCTCTCCTCCGGACAGGGGAGAGACAAGAGACCCAGTACTTC	CASSSLLRTGERQETQYF
TRBV7-2	.	many	TRBJ2-1	TGTGCCAGCAGCCCTCCCGGAGGCGGAGAGCAGTTCTTC	CASSPPGGGEQFF
TRBV28	.	.	TRBJ1-1	TGTGCCAGCAGTTTTTTCCGGGTGAACACTGAAGCTTTCTTT	CASSFFRVNTEAFF
TRBV5-1	.	few	TRBJ2-7	TGCGCCAGCAGCTTGGCCCGCCTGGGCCTCGACTTGGACGAGCAGTACTTC	CASSLARLGLDLDEQYF
TRBV29-1	.	many	TRBJ2-7	TGCAGCGTTGAAGGCCAGTACTACGAGCAGTACTTC	CSVEGQYYEQYF
TRBV12-3/TRBV12-4	TRBD1	.	TRBJ1-5	TGTGCCAGCAGTGTCGAGACAGGGCCCTATAGCAATCAGCCCCAGCATTTT	CASSVETGPYSNQPQHF
TRBV6-5	.	few	TRBJ2-1	TGTGCCAGCAGTTACTCGATTTACGGGAGAGTCAATGAGCAGTTCTTC	CASSYSIYGRVNEQFF
TRBV24-1	TRBD2	.	TRBJ2-7	TGTGCCACCAGTGATTATTGGAGCGGGAGTTACGAGCAGTACTTC	CATSDYWSGSYEQYF
TRBV7-9	.	many	TRBJ2-3	TGTGCCAGCAGCTTAGTAGCGGCGTCGGATACGCAGTATTTT	CASSLVAASDTQYF
TRBV29-1	TRBD2	many	TRBJ2-2	TGCAGCGTTGAAGATCTTTTGGCGGGAGGGAACACCGGGGAGCTGTTTTTT	CSVEDLLAGGNTGELFF
TRBV6-2/TRBV6-3	.	many	TRBJ2-7	TGTGCCAGCCTCACACCCCGTCTAGGAGGTGAGCAGTACTTC	CASLTPRLGGEQYF
TRBV5-5	TRBD2	many	TRBJ2-1	TGTGCCAGCAGCTTGGATACTAGCGGGAGCAATGAGCAGTTCTTC	CASSLDTSGSNEQFF
TRBV27	.	many	TRBJ2-3	TGTGCCAGCAGTTTGTGGAGCGCGTACACAGATACGCAGTATTTT	CASSLWSAYTDTQYF
TRBV7-2	.	few	TRBJ2-7	TGTGCCAGCAGCTTAGTTGGGGGCGCCGCGCAGTACTTC	CASSLVGGAAQYF
TRBV20-1	.	many	TRBJ1-4	TGCAGTGCTAGAGAGGGTGGTCGTAATGAAAAACTGTTTTTT	CSAREGGRNEKLFF
TRBV6-4	.	many	TRBJ2-1	TGTGCCAGCAGTGTTATGGGGGGAAGGGCCAATGAGCAGTTCTTC	CASSVMGGRANEQFF
TRBV7-9	.	.	TRBJ1-1	TGTGCCAGCAGCCCAGGGCCACGAGCAGCTTTCTTT	CASSPGPRAAFF
TRBV28	.	many	TRBJ2-7	TGTGCCAGCCTACAGGGTTCCTACGAGCAGTACTTC	CASLQGSYEQYF
TRBV7-6	.	few	TRBJ2-1	TGTGCCAGCAGCCCCACAAGGGGGGATGAGCAGTTCTTC	CASSPTRGDEQFF
TRBV6-2/TRBV6-3	TRBD2	few	TRBJ2-7	TGTGCCAGCAGTTACGATTCCGGGGGGAGCGACGAGCAGTACTTC	CASSYDSGGSDEQYF
TRBV14	TRBD1	few	TRBJ2-1	TGTGCCAGCAGCCCAATCCCGGGGGACAGGCGTTACAATGAGCAGTTCTTC	CASSPIPGDRRYNEQFF
TRBV5-1	.	.	TRBJ1-2	TGCGCCAGCGGCGAGTGGGACTCTGGCTACACCTTC	CASGEWDSGYTF